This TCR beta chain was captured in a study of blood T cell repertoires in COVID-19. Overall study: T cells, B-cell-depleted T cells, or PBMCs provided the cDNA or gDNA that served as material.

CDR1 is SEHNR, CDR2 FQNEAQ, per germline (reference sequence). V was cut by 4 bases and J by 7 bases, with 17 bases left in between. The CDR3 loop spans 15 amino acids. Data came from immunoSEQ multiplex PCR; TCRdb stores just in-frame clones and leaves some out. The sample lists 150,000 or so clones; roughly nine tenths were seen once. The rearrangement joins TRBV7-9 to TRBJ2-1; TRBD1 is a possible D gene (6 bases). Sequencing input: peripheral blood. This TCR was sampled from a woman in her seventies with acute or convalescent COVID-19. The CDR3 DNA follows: TGTGCCAGCAGCTCACTAACAGGGAACCGTAATGAGCAGTTCTTC. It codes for CASSSLTGNRNEQFF.